These T cell receptor beta chains were read from a single sample in a study of CD8 T cells in ankylosing spondylitis. TCRdb reanalysed the 5' RACE reads using MiXCR and keeps one entry per CDR3 protein. The sample holds about 130,000 distinct CDR3 sequences, approximately 7.4% seen once. The source material was blood, either unsorted or a sorted T cell fraction (not recorded which). The receptors shown here come from a female donor with ankylosing spondylitis or in good health (not recorded which). CDR3s include the opening cysteine and the closing phenylalanine or tryptophan. Each record gives: V gene, J gene, CDR3 length, D gene, clone size, CDR3 protein, CDR3 DNA. The D gene is left open where the match is weak. Expanded clones get a size class; other rows say once, few or many, or leave the size out.

v_call: TRBV5-1
j_call: TRBJ1-5
cdr3_length: 14
d_call: -
clone_size: many
cdr3_aa: CASSSTGLGQPQHF
cdr3_nt: TGCGCCAGCAGCTCAACAGGGCTGGGTCAGCCCCAGCATTTT

v_call: TRBV7-3
j_call: TRBJ1-1
cdr3_length: 15
d_call: -
clone_size: -
cdr3_aa: CASGLKAGRGTEAFF
cdr3_nt: TGTGCCAGCGGCTTAAAGGCAGGACGGGGCACTGAAGCTTTCTTT

v_call: TRBV29-1
j_call: TRBJ2-1
cdr3_length: 16
d_call: TRBD1
clone_size: many
cdr3_aa: CSVEDPFRTGQNEQFF
cdr3_nt: TGCAGCGTTGAAGACCCCTTCCGGACAGGGCAGAATGAGCAGTTCTTC

v_call: TRBV4-2
j_call: TRBJ2-3
cdr3_length: 18
d_call: -
clone_size: many
cdr3_aa: CASSQEDYRASDTDTQYF
cdr3_nt: TGTGCCAGCAGCCAAGAGGACTACAGGGCGAGCGACACAGATACGCAGTATTTT

v_call: TRBV5-1
j_call: TRBJ1-2
cdr3_length: 13
d_call: -
clone_size: many
cdr3_aa: CASSLGQNYGYTF
cdr3_nt: TGCGCCAGCAGCCTTGGACAGAACTATGGCTACACCTTC

v_call: TRBV27
j_call: TRBJ2-7
cdr3_length: 15
d_call: -
clone_size: many
cdr3_aa: CASSLVGFRPYEQYF
cdr3_nt: TGTGCCAGCAGTTTAGTCGGGTTCCGACCCTACGAGCAGTACTTC

v_call: TRBV5-1
j_call: TRBJ1-1
cdr3_length: 14
d_call: -
clone_size: many
cdr3_aa: CASSLGSANTEAFF
cdr3_nt: TGCGCCAGCAGCTTAGGATCGGCAAACACTGAAGCTTTCTTT

v_call: TRBV18
j_call: TRBJ1-4
cdr3_length: 15
d_call: TRBD1
clone_size: many
cdr3_aa: CASSRTGDPGEKLFF
cdr3_nt: TGTGCCAGCTCACGGACAGGGGATCCAGGAGAAAAACTGTTTTTT

v_call: TRBV3-1
j_call: TRBJ1-1
cdr3_length: 13
d_call: -
clone_size: -
cdr3_aa: CASSLPGGTEAFF
cdr3_nt: TGTGCCAGCAGCCTCCCTGGGGGAACTGAAGCTTTCTTT

v_call: TRBV7-2
j_call: TRBJ2-1
cdr3_length: 13
d_call: -
clone_size: -
cdr3_aa: CASSAMGLGEQFF
cdr3_nt: TGTGCCAGCAGCGCCATGGGCTTGGGTGAGCAGTTCTTC

v_call: TRBV5-1
j_call: TRBJ1-5
cdr3_length: 13
d_call: -
clone_size: many
cdr3_aa: CASSPQGTGPQHF
cdr3_nt: TGCGCCAGCAGTCCTCAGGGGACTGGGCCCCAGCATTTT

v_call: TRBV4-1
j_call: TRBJ1-1
cdr3_length: 18
d_call: -
clone_size: many
cdr3_aa: CASSQGWLNSRMNTEAFF
cdr3_nt: TGCGCCAGCAGCCAAGGGTGGTTGAACAGCAGAATGAACACTGAAGCTTTCTTT

v_call: TRBV5-4
j_call: TRBJ2-2
cdr3_length: 12
d_call: -
clone_size: many
cdr3_aa: CASGKNTGELFF
cdr3_nt: TGTGCCAGCGGGAAGAACACCGGGGAGCTGTTTTTT

v_call: TRBV7-8
j_call: TRBJ2-1
cdr3_length: 16
d_call: TRBD2
clone_size: many
cdr3_aa: CASSPRLADPSNEQFF
cdr3_nt: TGTGCCAGCAGCCCACGACTAGCGGACCCTAGCAATGAGCAGTTCTTC

v_call: TRBV20-1
j_call: TRBJ1-2
cdr3_length: 13
d_call: -
clone_size: many
cdr3_aa: CSARAGQTLSYTF
cdr3_nt: TGCAGTGCTAGAGCTGGACAGACGTTGAGCTACACCTTC

v_call: TRBV20-1
j_call: TRBJ1-2
cdr3_length: 13
d_call: TRBD1
clone_size: many
cdr3_aa: CSARDQGDYGYTF
cdr3_nt: TGCAGTGCTAGAGACCAGGGGGATTATGGCTACACCTTC

v_call: TRBV18
j_call: TRBJ2-2
cdr3_length: 16
d_call: TRBD2
clone_size: many
cdr3_aa: CASSKRAGMNTGELFF
cdr3_nt: TGTGCCAGCTCAAAAAGAGCGGGGATGAACACCGGGGAGCTGTTTTTT

v_call: TRBV6-2/TRBV6-3
j_call: TRBJ2-2
cdr3_length: 13
d_call: -
clone_size: many
cdr3_aa: CASSPLAVGELFF
cdr3_nt: TGTGCCAGCAGTCCTCTTGCAGTCGGGGAGCTGTTTTTT

v_call: TRBV5-1
j_call: TRBJ1-1
cdr3_length: 13
d_call: -
clone_size: many
cdr3_aa: CASSLNTNTEAFF
cdr3_nt: TGCGCCAGCAGCTTAAACACGAACACTGAAGCTTTCTTT

v_call: TRBV2
j_call: TRBJ2-7
cdr3_length: 14
d_call: -
clone_size: -
cdr3_aa: CASKAGPSSYEQYF
cdr3_nt: TGTGCCAGCAAGGCAGGCCCTAGCTCCTACGAGCAGTACTTC

v_call: TRBV5-1
j_call: TRBJ2-2
cdr3_length: 15
d_call: -
clone_size: many
cdr3_aa: CASSLRAANTGELFF
cdr3_nt: TGCGCCAGCAGCTTGAGGGCGGCGAACACCGGGGAGCTGTTTTTT

v_call: TRBV4-2
j_call: TRBJ1-5
cdr3_length: 15
d_call: -
clone_size: many
cdr3_aa: CASSQDPESNQPQHF
cdr3_nt: TGTGCCAGCAGCCAAGATCCCGAGAGCAATCAGCCCCAGCATTTT

v_call: TRBV5-1
j_call: TRBJ2-2
cdr3_length: 13
d_call: -
clone_size: many
cdr3_aa: CASSLAYTGELFF
cdr3_nt: TGCGCCAGCAGCTTGGCCTACACCGGGGAGCTGTTTTTT

v_call: TRBV5-1
j_call: TRBJ1-1
cdr3_length: 14
d_call: -
clone_size: many
cdr3_aa: CASSSRTASTEAFF
cdr3_nt: TGCGCCAGCAGCTCAAGGACAGCGAGCACTGAAGCTTTCTTT